A selection of T cell receptor beta chains follows, all from one sample in a study of control samples from healthy donors and cancer patients. Method: immunoSEQ multiplex PCR; TCRdb's copy keeps in-frame clones and lacks some. The repertoire holds over 75,000 clones, with roughly 91% as singletons. The sequenced sample consisted of blood. Receptors originate from a man aged 25-45 years in good health. Both conserved end residues are part of each CDR3. Expanded clones are given a class, and other clones once, few, many or no size at all.

clone size,J gene,V gene,CDR3 protein
.,TRBJ1-1,TRBV6-5,CASSGQPMNTEAFF
.,TRBJ1-5,TRBV6-2/TRBV6-3,CASSRTGIGNQPQHF
.,TRBJ1-5,TRBV28,CASSFNAGNQPQHF
once,TRBJ1-2,TRBV6-1,CASSEQERSNYGYTF
.,TRBJ2-3,TRBV7-2,CASSFSDTQYF
.,TRBJ2-6,TRBV18,CASSPQGASGANVLTF
.,TRBJ2-7,TRBV5-1,CASSLEGYSYEQYF
.,TRBJ2-3,TRBV18,CASSPPTKGPDTQYF
.,TRBJ2-1,TRBV13,CASSPYRDRINEQFF
.,TRBJ2-4,TRBV24-1,CATSIRRAFIAKNIQYF
few,TRBJ1-5,TRBV7-9,CASSQGSSKSGNQPQHF
.,TRBJ1-5,TRBV30,CAWGGGQGSQPQHF
.,TRBJ2-1,TRBV12-3/TRBV12-4,CASSLAIGVSQFF
.,TRBJ2-3,TRBV5-1,CASSSGQGVDTQYF
.,TRBJ2-3,TRBV10-3,CAISESTGGVTDTQYF
.,TRBJ1-1,TRBV12-1,CASSFVRAGRNTEAFF
.,TRBJ1-1,TRBV27,CASRPGQNTEAFF
.,TRBJ2-1,TRBV30,CAWSVYYNEQFF
once,TRBJ2-1,TRBV30,CAGQIAGSYNEQFF
.,TRBJ1-4,TRBV4-3,CASSQEGGGGSEKLFF
.,TRBJ2-1,TRBV5-1,CASSLGPRSGDYNEQFF
.,TRBJ1-6,TRBV3-1/TRBV3-2,CASSRDRDNSPLHF
.,TRBJ1-1,TRBV19,CASSDGTMRKTEAFF
.,TRBJ2-5,TRBV6-5,CASSYDAFETQYF
.,TRBJ2-1,TRBV3-1/TRBV3-2,CASSQNGGGFYNEQFF
.,TRBJ2-7,TRBV30,CAWSARTSRNLEQYF
.,TRBJ2-5,TRBV3-1/TRBV3-2,CASSQGGGRVETQYF
once,TRBJ2-1,TRBV9,CASSAPTGMNEQFF
.,TRBJ2-4,TRBV7-3,CASSLGPRPRERKKNIQYF
.,TRBJ1-3,TRBV10-3,CAISEGTAGNTIYF
.,TRBJ1-5,TRBV2,CASNYGGASNQPQHF
.,TRBJ2-3,TRBV27,CARRDSRSPDTQYF
.,TRBJ1-2,TRBV9,CASSATGQTYGYTF
.,TRBJ2-3,TRBV28,CASSASSGGGDTQYF
.,TRBJ2-7,TRBV5-1,CASSPWAGGPYEQYF
.,TRBJ2-6,TRBV27,CASSLFWVGGDRGTTGANVLTF
.,TRBJ2-7,TRBV7-8,CASRTSGSRMSYEQYF
.,TRBJ1-2,TRBV12-5,CASAPFRGNGYTF
.,TRBJ2-3,TRBV4-1,CASSPGLAVLTDTQYF
.,TRBJ1-1,TRBV19,CASSQDRYSYTEAFF
.,TRBJ1-1,TRBV5-1,CASSTTGYEAEAFF